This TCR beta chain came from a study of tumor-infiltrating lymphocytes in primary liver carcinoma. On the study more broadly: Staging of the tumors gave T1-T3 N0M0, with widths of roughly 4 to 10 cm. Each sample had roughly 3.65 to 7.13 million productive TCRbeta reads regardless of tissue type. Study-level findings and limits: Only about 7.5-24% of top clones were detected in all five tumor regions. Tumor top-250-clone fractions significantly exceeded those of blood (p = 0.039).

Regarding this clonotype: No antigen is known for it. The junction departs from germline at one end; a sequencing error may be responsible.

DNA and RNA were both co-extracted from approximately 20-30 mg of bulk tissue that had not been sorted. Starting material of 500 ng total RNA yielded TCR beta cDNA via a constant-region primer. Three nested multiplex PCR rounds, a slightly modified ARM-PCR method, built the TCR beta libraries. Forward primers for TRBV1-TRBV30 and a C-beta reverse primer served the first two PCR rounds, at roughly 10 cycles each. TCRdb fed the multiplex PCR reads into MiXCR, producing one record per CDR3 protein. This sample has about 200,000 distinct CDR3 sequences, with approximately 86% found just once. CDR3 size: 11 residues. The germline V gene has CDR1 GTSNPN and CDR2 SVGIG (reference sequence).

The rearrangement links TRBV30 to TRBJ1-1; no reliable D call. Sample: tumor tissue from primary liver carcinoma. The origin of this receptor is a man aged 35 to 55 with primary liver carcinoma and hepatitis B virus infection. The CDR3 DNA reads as TGTGCCTGCCCCCGCGAGACTGAGGCTTTCTTT. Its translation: CACPRETEAFF.